This T cell receptor (beta chain) stems from a study of vaccination and CD4 T cells after COVID-19. Treatment given: approximately nine-day PBMC culture with coronavirus spike peptide pools or control peptides (ViraFEST assay). Regarding this clonotype: Its specificity is not known.

Cultured CD4+ T-cell DNA underwent Oncomine TCR Beta short-read sequencing. One entry per CDR3 protein results from TCRdb running MiXCR on the PCR reads. The sample records about 21,000 distinct CDR3 sequences, roughly two fifths being singletons. CDR3 length equals 17 residues. V lost 0 bases to trimming and J lost 4 bases; unmatched junction nucleotides: 10. Germline assignment: CDR1 SGHDN and CDR2 FVKESK. The origin of this receptor is a human donor who had recovered from COVID-19. V gene TRBV14 combines with J gene TRBJ1-2; 8 bases agree with TRBD1. Sequenced material: CD4+ T cells from blood, cultured in vitro, taken after SARS-CoV-2 vaccination. The CDR3 sequence is CASSQDLVGTGAYGYTF. CDR3 coding DNA: TGTGCCAGCAGCCAAGACTTGGTTGGGACAGGAGCCTATGGCTACACCTTC.